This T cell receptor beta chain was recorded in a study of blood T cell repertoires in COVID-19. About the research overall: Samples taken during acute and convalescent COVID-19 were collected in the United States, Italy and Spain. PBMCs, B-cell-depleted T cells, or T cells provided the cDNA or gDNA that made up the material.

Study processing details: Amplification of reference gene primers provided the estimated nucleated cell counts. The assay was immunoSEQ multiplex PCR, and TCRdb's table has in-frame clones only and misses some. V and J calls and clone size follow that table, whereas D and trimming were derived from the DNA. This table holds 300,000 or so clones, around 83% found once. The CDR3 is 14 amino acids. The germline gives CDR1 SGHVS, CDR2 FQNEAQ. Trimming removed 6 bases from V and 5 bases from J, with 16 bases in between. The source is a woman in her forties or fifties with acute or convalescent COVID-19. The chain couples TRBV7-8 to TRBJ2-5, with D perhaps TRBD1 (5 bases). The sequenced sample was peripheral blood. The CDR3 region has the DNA TGTGCCAGCAGACACTCGCAGGGCAGGGAGACCCAGTACTTC. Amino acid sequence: CASRHSQGRETQYF.